This T cell receptor (beta chain) was identified during a study of OX40 agonist ivuxolimab in advanced cancers. Study-wide context: The patients' treatment was ivuxolimab, an agonistic anti-OX40 (CD134) antibody.

CDR1 SSHAT and CDR2 FNYEAQ come from the germline V gene (reference sequence). The CDR3 loop spans 19 amino acids. Study-wide results and caveats: Clonal expansion in partial responders at 0.1-3.0 mg/kg ranked among the lowest. Average numbers of expanded clones were greater in CD8+ T cells than in CD4+.

For this clone: Its antigen is unidentified. A junction end diverges from the germline sequence, so it may reflect a read error.

TCRdb's table, derived via immunoSEQ multiplex PCR, lists solely in-frame clones and lacks some. The table shows tens of thousands of clones, with more than 75% occurring only once. Sampling times: baseline, cycle 4 day 1, cycle 7 day 1. The source was CD4+ or CD8+ T cells sorted from blood, collected in a trial of the OX40 agonist ivuxolimab. The chain joins TRBV7-7 to TRBJ1-4, with TRBD1 identical over 8 bases. This receptor was taken from an adult with an advanced solid tumor such as melanoma, head and neck, liver or kidney cancer. Here the CDR3 DNA reads TGTGCTAGCAGGCTTCCGTCGGGACAGGCGCTACCAACTAATGAAAAACTGTTTTTT. Its protein product is CASRLPSGQALPTNEKLFF. The full variable domain, with the rest looked up from reference TRBV7-7 and TRBJ1-4, is GAGVSQSPRYKVTKRGQDVTLRCDPISSHATLYWYQQALGQGPEFLTYFNYEAQPDKSGLPSDRFSAERPEGSISTLTIQRTEQRDSAMYRCASRLPSGQALPTNEKLFFGSGTQLSVL.